Listed here are 8 T cell receptor beta chains from one sample, sequenced in a study of PD-1 blockade in classical Hodgkin lymphoma. Sequencing was performed with immunoSEQ multiplex PCR; in TCRdb, only in-frame clones are kept and a portion is missing. This table holds over 35,000 clones, roughly four fifths found once. Every patient had relapsed following autologous stem cell transplantation, and cohorts differed in brentuximab vedotin exposure. The material sequenced was peripheral blood mononuclear cells (PBMCs), taken at baseline. Source of these receptors: a human donor with classical Hodgkin lymphoma.

The chain uses TRBV11-2 and TRBJ2-1; D uncertain. Germline CDR1 is SGHAT and CDR2 is FQNNGV. The CDR3 covers 14 residues. Trimming cost V 6 bases and J 5 bases, with 14 bases left between them. The CDR3 region is CASRTTGQNNEQFF. The DNA of the CDR3 is TGTGCCAGCAGGACCACCGGGCAAAACAATGAGCAGTTCTTC.

V is TRBV14 and J is TRBJ1-4; possibly TRBD1 for D (6 bases). The CDR3 spans 15 residues. The germline V gene has CDR1 SGHDN and CDR2 FVKESK. V lost 0 bases and J lost 7, with 12 bases in between. CDR3 in amino acids: CASSQDWGRIEKLFF. The CDR3, as DNA: TGTGCCAGCAGCCAAGATTGGGGGCGAATTGAAAAACTGTTTTTT. Variable domain in full (rest from reference TRBV14 and TRBJ1-4): EAGVTQFPSHSVIEKGQTVTLRCDPISGHDNLYWYRRVMGKEIKFLLHFVKESKQDESGMPNNRFLAERTGGTYSTLKVQPAELEDSGVYFCASSQDWGRIEKLFFGSGTQLSVL.

V usage is TRBV6-6 and J usage is TRBJ2-7; D possibly corresponds to TRBD1 (5 bases). This CDR3 region has 12 residues. V was pared by 7 bases and J by 3 bases, with 10 bases between. Germline V gives CDR1 MNHNY, CDR2 SVGAGI (reference sequence). CDR3 region: CASKAGIYEQYF. CDR3 nucleotide sequence: TGTGCCAGCAAAGCAGGGATCTACGAGCAGTACTTC.

The chain carries TRBV6-6 and TRBJ2-4; D is undetermined. The CDR3 loop spans 13 amino acids. In germline, CDR1 is MNHNY, CDR2 SVGAGI (reference sequence). Trimming took 7 bases from V and 0 from J, leaving 7 bases between them. The CDR3 here is CASNPAAKNIQYF. The CDR3 nucleotides are TGTGCCAGCAACCCGGCAGCCAAAAACATTCAGTACTTC.

The rearrangement links TRBV25-1 to TRBJ2-7; 8 bases are shared with TRBD1. Trimming cost V 6 bases and J 4 bases; bases outside gene matches: 8. The CDR3 totals 14 residues. Germline CDR1 and CDR2: MGHDK and SYGVNS. The CDR3 DNA reads TGTGCCAGCAGCGTGACAGGGGATTTATACGAGCAGTACTTC. Translation gives CASSVTGDLYEQYF.

V is TRBV27 and J is TRBJ2-7, with 7 bases aligning to TRBD1. Trimming at V came to 0 bases and at J to 2 bases, leaving 4 bases not matched to a gene. This CDR3 spans 15 amino acids. The germline gives CDR1 MNHEY, CDR2 SMNVEV (reference sequence). CDR3 protein: CASSLSRGRPYEQYF. The CDR3 region has the DNA TGTGCCAGCAGTTTATCGAGGGGGCGGCCCTACGAGCAGTACTTC.

The chain uses TRBV30 and TRBJ1-3; D call uncertain. V dropped 3 bases and J dropped 4 bases, with 7 bases sitting between them. The germline CDR1 and CDR2 sequences are GTSNPN and SVGIG (reference sequence). The CDR3 length is 12 residues. The CDR3 sequence is CAWRTAGNTIYF. CDR3 DNA sequence: TGTGCCTGGAGAACAGCCGGAAACACCATATATTTT.

The V and J genes are TRBV5-1 and TRBJ2-7, with 16 bases matching TRBD2. Germline values: CDR1 SGHRS, CDR2 YFSETQ. Trimming at V came to 4 bases and at J to 4 bases, leaving 11 bases not matched to a gene. This CDR3 contains 18 residues. The CDR3 loop is CASSAWGLAGGPGYEQYF. The CDR3 bases are TGCGCCAGCAGCGCCTGGGGACTAGCGGGAGGGCCTGGATACGAGCAGTACTTC.